A selection of T cell receptor beta chains follows, all from one sample in a study of human T cells and chemical hapten exposure. Each CDR3 protein gets one entry after TCRdb re-called the RACE reads with MiXCR. The top ten clones hold 2.5% to 3% of a sample with about 120,000 distinct CDR3 sequences, approximately 15% of them seen once. The specimen was whole blood, collected in connection with sensitization to the hapten diphenylcyclopropenone (DPC). All receptors come from a woman younger than 35 with alopecia areata. Some clones in this sample may be carry-over from other donors' samples. Both conserved end residues are part of each CDR3. D genes are given only for firm matches. Clone size appears in some rows only: once, few, many, or a class for an expanded clone.

V	size	J	D	CDR3	DNA
TRBV6-1	.	TRBJ2-1	.	CGTGSSYNEQFF	TGTGGAACAGGGAGCTCCTACAATGAGCAGTTCTTC
TRBV7-9	.	TRBJ2-3	.	CASSFRADTQYF	TGTGCCAGCAGCTTTAGGGCAGATACGCAGTATTTT
TRBV25-1	many	TRBJ2-3	.	CASNPSTSITDTQYF	TGTGCCAGCAACCCCTCCACATCCATCACAGATACGCAGTATTTT
TRBV7-9	.	TRBJ2-1	TRBD1	CASSLRGQHRSYNEQFF	TGTGCCAGCAGCTTAAGGGGACAGCATCGGTCCTACAATGAGCAGTTCTTC
TRBV4-3	few	TRBJ1-4	.	CASTPRSPGAEKLFF	TGCGCCAGCACCCCCCGAAGCCCAGGGGCTGAAAAACTGTTTTTT
TRBV20-1	many	TRBJ1-6	.	CSARDPQGGFWNSPLHF	TGCAGTGCTAGAGATCCCCAGGGAGGCTTTTGGAATTCACCCCTCCACTTT
TRBV28	.	TRBJ2-7	.	CASSLGARYEQYF	TGTGCCAGCAGTTTGGGGGCGCGATACGAGCAGTACTTC
TRBV20-1	many	TRBJ2-3	TRBD2	CSASLAGGTDTQYF	TGCAGTGCTAGCCTAGCGGGGGGCACAGATACGCAGTATTTT
TRBV6-6	.	TRBJ1-2	TRBD1	CASRRQGDYGYTF	TGTGCCAGCAGACGACAGGGAGACTATGGCTACACCTTC
TRBV29-1	many	TRBJ2-5	.	CSVAEWTAEETQYF	TGCAGCGTCGCGGAATGGACAGCCGAAGAGACCCAGTACTTC
TRBV27	.	TRBJ2-3	.	CASGLTARPTDTQYF	TGTGCCAGCGGTTTAACTGCCCGACCAACAGATACGCAGTATTTT
TRBV24-1	many	TRBJ2-1	.	CATSVRGLGEQFF	TGTGCCACCAGTGTGCGGGGACTCGGCGAGCAGTTCTTC
TRBV7-8	.	TRBJ2-7	TRBD2	CASSPPYYSSGDYEQYF	TGTGCCAGCAGCCCGCCCTACTATTCTAGCGGGGACTACGAGCAGTACTTC
TRBV20-1	.	TRBJ2-3	TRBD2	CSAIPGLAGAFTDTQYF	TGCAGTGCTATCCCGGGACTAGCGGGGGCCTTCACAGATACGCAGTATTTT
TRBV7-2	.	TRBJ1-2	.	CASSLFLGGNGYTF	TGTGCCAGCAGCTTATTTCTGGGGGGCAATGGCTACACCTTC
TRBV5-4	few	TRBJ2-2	.	CASSPQGNTGELFF	TGTGCCAGCAGCCCACAGGGGAACACCGGGGAGCTGTTTTTT
TRBV7-9	few	TRBJ2-5	TRBD1	CASRADRGIETQYF	TGTGCCAGCAGAGCCGACAGGGGGATAGAGACCCAGTACTTC
TRBV12-3/TRBV12-4	.	TRBJ2-5	.	CASSRGAGQGRETQYF	TGTGCCAGCAGCCGGGGGGCCGGACAGGGCAGGGAGACCCAGTACTTC
TRBV18	many	TRBJ1-1	.	CASSPGPYEAFF	TGTGCCAGCTCACCAGGGCCTTATGAAGCTTTCTTT
TRBV29-1	.	TRBJ2-5	.	CSVEVGQETQYF	TGCAGCGTTGAAGTGGGCCAAGAGACCCAGTACTTC
TRBV12-3/TRBV12-4	.	TRBJ2-7	.	CASSFERDYEQYF	TGTGCCAGCAGTTTTGAAAGGGACTACGAGCAGTACTTC
TRBV7-2	few	TRBJ2-1	TRBD1	CASSSGRGYGNEQFF	TGTGCCAGCAGCAGCGGCAGGGGGTATGGTAATGAGCAGTTCTTC
TRBV6-6	many	TRBJ2-3	.	CASSYDHSSTDTQYF	TGTGCCAGCAGTTACGATCACTCTAGCACAGATACGCAGTATTTT
TRBV7-2	.	TRBJ2-1	TRBD2	CASSLARLAVPNEQFF	TGTGCCAGCAGCTTAGCAAGACTAGCGGTACCCAATGAGCAGTTCTTC
TRBV6-5	many	TRBJ1-1	.	CASSTPGRLTEAFF	TGTGCCAGCAGTACACCAGGACGGCTCACTGAAGCTTTCTTT
TRBV28	.	TRBJ1-6	TRBD1	CASSGGQGVYNSPLHF	TGTGCCAGCAGTGGGGGACAGGGGGTATATAATTCACCCCTCCACTTT
TRBV9	.	TRBJ1-6	.	CASSPRQDNSPLHF	TGTGCCAGCAGCCCTCGCCAGGATAATTCACCCCTCCACTTT
TRBV7-8	many	TRBJ2-7	TRBD1	CASSYSTGASYEQYF	TGTGCCAGCAGCTATTCAACAGGGGCCTCCTACGAGCAGTACTTC
TRBV29-1	.	TRBJ1-2	.	CSVPDGAYGYTF	TGCAGCGTCCCAGACGGAGCCTATGGCTACACCTTC
TRBV6-2/TRBV6-3	once	TRBJ1-2	.	CASSYPTQGVYGYTF	TGTGCCAGCAGTTACCCTACGCAAGGGGTCTATGGCTACACCTTC
TRBV11-2	few	TRBJ1-2	TRBD1	CASSLLETGHGYTF	TGTGCCAGCAGCTTATTAGAGACAGGGCATGGCTACACCTTC
TRBV6-5	many	TRBJ2-5	.	CASSYSRTGRGDRETQYF	TGTGCCAGCAGTTACTCGAGAACGGGGCGCGGGGACCGAGAGACCCAGTACTTC
TRBV20-1	.	TRBJ2-7	TRBD1	CSARIVDRGDSYEQYF	TGCAGTGCTAGGATCGTAGACAGGGGGGACTCCTACGAGCAGTACTTC
TRBV11-2	few	TRBJ1-3	.	CASSLGARGNTIYF	TGTGCCAGCAGCTTAGGGGCGCGCGGAAACACCATATATTTT
TRBV28	.	TRBJ1-1	.	CASSSPGGFEAFF	TGTGCCAGCAGCTCCCCCGGCGGGTTTGAAGCTTTCTTT
TRBV12-3/TRBV12-4	.	TRBJ2-2	.	CASKASTVANTGELFF	TGTGCCAGCAAAGCCTCAACGGTGGCGAACACCGGGGAGCTGTTTTTT